What follows are 29 T cell receptor beta chains derived from one specimen sequenced in a study of cytomegalovirus exposure and HLA in healthy donors. PCR used 60 Vbeta primers and 13 Jbeta primers. Here immunoSEQ multiplex PCR was the method, and the copy in TCRdb shows in-frame clones only, minus some. The profile shows under 200,000 clones, about 64% of them singletons. Input material: PBMCs. All receptors come from a man aged 45 to 65 in good health and CMV-seronegative.

This sequence joins TRBV18 and TRBJ1-4; a possible D gene is TRBD1 (5 bases). The CDR3 runs 14 residues. In germline, CDR1 is KGHSH, CDR2 LQKENI. V was cut by 2 bases and J by 4 bases, with 8 bases left in between. As DNA, the CDR3 is TGTGCCAGCTCACCAACAGGCCGTAATGAAAAACTGTTTTTT. The encoded protein is CASSPTGRNEKLFF.

The chain combines TRBV7-9 with TRBJ1-5, with D maybe TRBD1 (6 bases). CDR1 is SEHNR, CDR2 FQNEAQ, per germline (reference sequence). CDR3 length equals 15 residues. Trimming took off 5 bases at V and 6 bases at J, with 17 bases between the two ends. The CDR3 spells CASSLVGGGSQPQHF. The CDR3 region has the DNA TGTGCCAGCAGCCTCGTGGGAGGGGGGTCTCAGCCCCAGCATTTT.

The rearrangement joins TRBV29-1 to TRBJ1-3; perhaps TRBD1 as D (5 bases). This CDR3 spans 13 amino acids. V was shortened by 1 base and J by 3 bases, with 7 bases between the two germline ends. Germline V gives CDR1 SQVTM, CDR2 ANQGSEA. CDR3 nucleotides: TGCAGCGTTGAAGCAGGGTTTGGAAACACCATATATTTT. Translation gives CSVEAGFGNTIYF.

J is TRBJ1-1 and V is TRBV5-4; maybe TRBD1 (5 bases). V gave up 1 base and J gave up 5 bases, with 12 bases separating them. CDR3 length: 14 amino acids. In germline, CDR1 is SGHNT, CDR2 YYREEE (reference sequence). For the CDR3, the DNA is TGTGCCAGCAGCTTGAAGGGCCGGGGGACTGAAGCTTTCTTT. It yields the protein CASSLKGRGTEAFF. Full variable domain (missing parts from reference TRBV5-4 and TRBJ1-1): ETGVTQSPTHLIKTRGQQVTLRCSSQSGHNTVSWYQQALGQGPQFIFQYYREEENGRGNFPPRFSGLQFPNYSSELNVNALELDDSALYLCASSLKGRGTEAFFGQGTRLTVV.

This rearrangement joins TRBV29-1 to TRBJ1-2; tentatively, D is TRBD1 (6 bases). CDR1 is SQVTM, CDR2 ANQGSEA, per germline. Deletions cut 6 bases from V and 8 bases from J, with 13 bases between. The CDR3 has 11 amino acids. CDR3 nucleotide sequence: TGCAGCGTCGAAACACAGGGAGGCTACACCTTC. This translates into CSVETQGGYTF. The full variable domain, rest sourced from reference TRBV29-1 and TRBJ1-2, is SAVISQKPSRDICQRGTSLTIQCQVDSQVTMMFWYRQQPGQSLTLIATANQGSEATYESGFVIDKFPISRPNLTFSTLTVSNMSPEDSSIYLCSVETQGGYTFGSGTRLTVV.

The rearrangement links TRBV6-1 to TRBJ1-1; D may be TRBD1 (5 bases). This CDR3 is built from 16 residues. Per the germline V gene, CDR1 is MNHNS and CDR2 is SASEGT. V was pared by 1 base and J by 1 base, with 13 bases between. The CDR3 protein is CASSEVGGGKNTEAFF. DNA for the CDR3: TGTGCCAGCAGTGAAGTGGGCGGGGGGAAGAACACTGAAGCTTTCTTT.

The chain couples TRBV27 to TRBJ2-6; D might be TRBD1 (5 bases). This CDR3 has 16 amino acids. Germline V gene sequence: CDR1 MNHEY, CDR2 SMNVEV (reference sequence). V lost 2 bases and J lost 0, with 8 bases in between. CDR3 residues: CASSLNRPSGANVLTF. The CDR3 DNA is TGTGCCAGCAGTTTAAACAGGCCCTCTGGGGCCAACGTCCTGACTTTC.

The gene calls are TRBV5-4 and TRBJ2-1; possible D gene TRBD1, 6 bases. Trimming removed 3 bases at V and 7 bases at J, with 11 bases between. The CDR3 extends over 13 amino acids. Germline V CDR1 and CDR2: SGHNT, YYREEE (reference sequence). CDR3 amino acids: CASSWGQGNEQFF. CDR3 sequence (DNA): TGTGCCAGCAGCTGGGGCCAGGGGAATGAGCAGTTCTTC.

This sequence joins TRBV27 and TRBJ2-1; weak D call: TRBD2 (7 bases). V was cut by 6 bases and J by 4 bases, with 16 bases left in between. Germline lookup yields CDR1 MNHEY and CDR2 SMNVEV (reference sequence). The CDR3 has 15 residues. The CDR3 is CASSGGAGAYNEQFF. The CDR3 coding sequence is TGTGCCAGCAGCGGAGGGGCGGGGGCGTACAATGAGCAGTTCTTC.

CDR3 amino acids: CASSSNRDRDLLSNQPQHF. CDR3 coding DNA: TGTGCCAGCAGCTCTAACCGGGACAGGGATCTATTAAGCAATCAGCCCCAGCATTTT. The rearrangement joins TRBV7-3 to TRBJ1-5, with 9 bases aligning to TRBD1. This CDR3 contains 19 residues. V was clipped by 4 bases and J by 1 base; unmatched bases: 14. Germline V CDR1 and CDR2: SGHTA, FQGTGA. The whole variable domain, remainder taken from reference TRBV7-3 and TRBJ1-5, is GAGVSQTPSNKVTEKGKYVELRCDPISGHTALYWYRQSLGQGPEFLIYFQGTGAADDSGLPNDRFFAVRPEGSVSTLKIQRTERGDSAVYLCASSSNRDRDLLSNQPQHFGDGTRLSIL.

V gene TRBV7-8 combines with J gene TRBJ2-1; TRBD1 matches at 8 bases. Germline-derived CDR1 and CDR2 are SGHVS and FQNEAQ. The trim removed 5 bases at V and 4 bases at J, leaving 7 bases unmatched. The CDR3 has 15 residues. CDR3 sequence reads: CASSPGGQAYNEQFF. Written as DNA, the CDR3 is TGTGCCAGCAGCCCCGGGGGACAGGCTTACAATGAGCAGTTCTTC. The full variable domain, its missing parts supplied by reference TRBV7-8 and TRBJ2-1, is GAGVSQSPRYKVAKRGQDVALRCDPISGHVSLFWYQQALGQGPEFLTYFQNEAQLDKSGLPSDRFFAERPEGSVSTLKIQRTQQEDSAVYLCASSPGGQAYNEQFFGPGTRLTVL.

This clone occurred once. This sequence joins TRBV19 and TRBJ2-5; possibly TRBD2 for D (6 bases). This CDR3 has 13 amino acids. Trimming pared 8 bases from V and 5 bases from J, leaving 15 bases between. The V gene's germline CDR1 is LNHDA and CDR2 SQIVND (reference sequence). The CDR3 DNA reads TGTGCCAGTTCCGGGGGTCTCTGGGAGACCCAGTACTTC. Residues: CASSGGLWETQYF.

The rearrangement links TRBV18 to TRBJ2-5; 10 positions agree with TRBD1. Unmatched junction bases numbered 7, after V lost 1 base and J lost 5 bases. Germline loops: CDR1 KGHSH, CDR2 LQKENI. The CDR3 runs 16 residues. CDR3 nucleotide sequence: TGTGCCAGCTCACCACAAGGACAGGGGGGTACGGAGACCCAGTACTTC. Its protein product is CASSPQGQGGTETQYF.

The J gene is TRBJ1-3, the V gene TRBV9; 8 positions match TRBD1. The CDR3 extends over 18 amino acids. V trimming: 3 bases; J trimming: 4 bases; junction bases outside the gene matches: 15. Germline V gene lookup returns CDR1 SGDLS and CDR2 YYNGEE. CDR3 amino acids: CASSADRVEPLRGNTIYF. The CDR3 DNA is TGTGCCAGCAGCGCGGACAGGGTGGAACCCCTTAGGGGAAACACCATATATTTT.

Worth noting for this clone: Other nucleotide sequences in the sample specify the same CDR3. The chain couples TRBV5-1 to TRBJ1-4, with D possibly TRBD1 on 6 matching bases. CDR1 SGHRS and CDR2 YFSETQ come from the germline V gene. This CDR3 contains 15 residues. Deletions cut 2 bases from V and 0 bases from J, with 8 bases between. CDR3 DNA sequence: TGCGCCAGCAGCTTAGGACAGTCAACTAATGAAAAACTGTTTTTT. This codes for CASSLGQSTNEKLFF.

The chain couples TRBV11-2 to TRBJ1-5, with TRBD1 as a possible D gene (5 bases). Germline-derived CDR1 and CDR2 are SGHAT and FQNNGV. V was pared by 2 bases and J by 2 bases, with 7 bases between. This CDR3 has 14 amino acids. DNA of the CDR3: TGTGCCAGCAGCTTATCGGGGGGCAATCAGCCCCAGCATTTT. Translated: CASSLSGGNQPQHF.

The CDR3 DNA follows: TGTGCCAGCAGCTTAGGTCAGGCCCAACAGCCCCAGCATTTT. Its translation is CASSLGQAQQPQHF. This chain joins TRBV7-9 and TRBJ1-5; D is undetermined. The CDR3 is 14 residues long. The V end was cut by 1 base, the J end by 7 bases, with 11 bases between. Germline V gene data show CDR1 as SEHNR and CDR2 as FQNEAQ (reference sequence). The full variable domain, rest sourced from reference TRBV7-9 and TRBJ1-5, is DTGVSQNPRHKITKRGQNVTFRCDPISEHNRLYWYRQTLGQGPEFLTYFQNEAQLEKSRLLSDRFSAERPKGSFSTLEIQRTEQGDSAMYLCASSLGQAQQPQHFGDGTRLSIL.

The chain links TRBV19 to TRBJ1-1; D gene uncertain. The CDR3 sequence is 15 residues long. CDR1 and CDR2 (germline): LNHDA, SQIVND (reference sequence). V shed 6 bases and J shed 3 bases, with 17 bases lying between them. The CDR3 reads CASSRDPNGYTEAFF. CDR3 DNA sequence: TGTGCCAGTAGCCGGGATCCCAACGGGTACACTGAAGCTTTCTTT.

This clone was picked up a small number of times. The rearrangement links TRBV5-4 to TRBJ1-2; TRBD1 aligns across 8 bases. Germline lookup yields CDR1 SGHNT and CDR2 YYREEE (reference sequence). V trimming: 4 bases; J trimming: 7 bases; junction bases outside the gene matches: 9. The CDR3 is 14 amino acids. The CDR3 region has the DNA TGTGCCAGCAGCCATGGACAGGGAGAGAGTGGCTACACCTTC. Its translation is CASSHGQGESGYTF.

This sequence joins TRBV7-6 and TRBJ2-7; possible D gene TRBD2, 6 bases. The V end lost 5 bases, the J end lost 9 bases, and 17 bases lay between the germline ends. This CDR3 is 13 amino acids long. Germline V lookup: CDR1 SGHVS, CDR2 FNYEAQ. The CDR3 here is CASSRTDLGGQYF. CDR3 nucleotides: TGTGCCAGCAGCCGCACCGATCTGGGGGGGCAGTACTTC.

This clone was recorded only once. The chain recombines TRBV7-2 with TRBJ2-7; 9 bases are shared with TRBD1. The germline CDR1 and CDR2 sequences are SGHTA and FQGNSA. Germline trimming cut 5 bases from V and 3 bases from J; bases unmatched to any gene: 11. The CDR3 has 16 residues. CDR3 region: CASSPTRTGAIYEQYF. CDR3 bases: TGTGCCAGCAGCCCTACTCGGACAGGGGCAATCTACGAGCAGTACTTC.

The chain couples TRBV4-3 to TRBJ2-4; TRBD1 is a possible D gene (6 bases). The germline gives CDR1 LGHNA, CDR2 YSLEER. The ends were cut back, 0 bases at V and 3 bases at J, with 15 bases in the middle. This CDR3 has 17 residues. The CDR3 reads CASSQDSAGASKNIQYF. The CDR3 DNA is TGCGCCAGCAGCCAAGATTCGGCAGGGGCAAGCAAAAACATTCAGTACTTC.

V is TRBV10-1 and J is TRBJ2-5; maybe TRBD1 (6 bases). Germline loops: CDR1 WNHNN, CDR2 SYGVQD (reference sequence). The CDR3 covers 16 residues. Deletions cut 0 bases from V and 2 bases from J, with 13 bases between. In nucleotides, the CDR3 is TGCGCCAGCAGTGAGTCGACAGGCCGGGGTCAAGAGACCCAGTACTTC. Translated: CASSESTGRGQETQYF.

V is TRBV5-4 and J is TRBJ1-1; TRBD1 aligns across 8 bases. Unmatched junction bases numbered 6, after V lost 4 bases and J lost 10 bases. In germline, CDR1 is SGHNT, CDR2 YYREEE (reference sequence). The CDR3 covers 12 residues. CDR3 residues: CASSEDRVGAFF. CDR3 DNA: TGTGCCAGCAGCGAGGACAGGGTGGGAGCTTTCTTT.

The rearrangement links TRBV28 to TRBJ1-3; D perhaps matches TRBD1 (5 bases). V lost 7 bases and J lost 0, with 13 bases in between. The CDR3 covers 15 residues. Germline values: CDR1 MDHEN, CDR2 SYDVKM. CDR3 region: CASTLGGNSGNTIYF. The CDR3 DNA follows: TGTGCCAGCACTCTCGGGGGGAACTCTGGAAACACCATATATTTT.

The CDR3 DNA is TGTGCCAGCAGCATGATGCAGGGGTTCGAGCAGTACTTC. It translates to CASSMMQGFEQYF. This chain uses TRBV7-3 with TRBJ2-7; TRBD1 is a possible D gene (6 bases). The germline V and J ends were trimmed by 5 bases and 6 bases, with 14 bases remaining between them. Per the germline V gene, CDR1 is SGHTA and CDR2 is FQGTGA. This CDR3 comprises 13 residues.

The genes are TRBV6-5 and TRBJ2-5, with D perhaps matching TRBD2 (6 bases). The V end lost 0 bases, the J end lost 5 bases, and 10 bases lay between the germline ends. Germline V gene sequence: CDR1 MNHEY, CDR2 SVGAGI. This CDR3 contains 14 residues. CDR3 DNA sequence: TGTGCCAGCAGTTACTCTGGGGGGAGGGAGACCCAGTACTTC. Translating it yields CASSYSGGRETQYF.

The chain couples TRBV4-3 to TRBJ2-7; TRBD1 might be the D (6 bases). Germline CDR1 LGHNA, CDR2 YSLEER. This CDR3 is 15 amino acids long. The V end was cut by 0 bases, the J end by 1 base, with 10 bases between. CDR3 region: CASSQETGLSYEQYF. The CDR3 DNA is TGCGCCAGCAGCCAAGAAACAGGGCTTTCCTACGAGCAGTACTTC.

This clone was recorded once. This rearrangement joins TRBV6-1 to TRBJ2-7, with TRBD1 matching 11 bases. The CDR3 extends over 15 amino acids. The V gene end was trimmed by 4 bases and the J gene end by 3 bases; junction bases not matched to a gene: 5. Per the germline V gene, CDR1 is MNHNS and CDR2 is SASEGT. The CDR3 reads CASSVADRGLYEQYF. CDR3 DNA: TGTGCCAGCAGTGTTGCGGACAGGGGGCTCTACGAGCAGTACTTC.